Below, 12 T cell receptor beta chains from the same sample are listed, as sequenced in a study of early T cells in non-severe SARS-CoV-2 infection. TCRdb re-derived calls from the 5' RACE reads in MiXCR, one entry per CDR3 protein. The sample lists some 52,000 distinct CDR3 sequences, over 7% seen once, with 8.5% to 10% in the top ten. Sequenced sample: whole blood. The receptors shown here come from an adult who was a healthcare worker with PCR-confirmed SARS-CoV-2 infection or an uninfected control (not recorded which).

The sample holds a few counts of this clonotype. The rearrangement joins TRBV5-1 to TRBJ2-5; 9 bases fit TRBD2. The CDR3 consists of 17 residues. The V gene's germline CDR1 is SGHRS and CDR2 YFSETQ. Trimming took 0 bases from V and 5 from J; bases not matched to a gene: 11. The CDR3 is CASSLAPSGTIRETQYF. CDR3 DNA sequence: TGCGCCAGCAGCTTGGCTCCTAGCGGGACCATCAGGGAGACCCAGTACTTC.

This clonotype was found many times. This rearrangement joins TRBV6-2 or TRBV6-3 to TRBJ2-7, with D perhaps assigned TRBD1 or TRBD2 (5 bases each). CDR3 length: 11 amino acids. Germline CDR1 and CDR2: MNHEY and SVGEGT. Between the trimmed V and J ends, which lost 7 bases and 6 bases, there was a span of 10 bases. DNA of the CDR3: TGTGCCAGCAATACAGGAGGCGAGCAGTACTTC. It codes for CASNTGGEQYF.

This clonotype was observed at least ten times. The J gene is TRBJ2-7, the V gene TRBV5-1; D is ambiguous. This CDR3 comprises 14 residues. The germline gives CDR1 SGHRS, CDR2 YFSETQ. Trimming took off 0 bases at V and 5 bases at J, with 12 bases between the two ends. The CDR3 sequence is CASSLEARRDEQYF. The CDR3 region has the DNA TGCGCCAGCAGCTTGGAAGCCCGTAGGGACGAGCAGTACTTC.

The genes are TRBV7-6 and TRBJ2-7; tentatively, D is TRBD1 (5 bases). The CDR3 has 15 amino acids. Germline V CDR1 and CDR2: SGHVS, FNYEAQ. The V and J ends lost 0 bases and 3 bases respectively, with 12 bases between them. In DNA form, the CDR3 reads TGTGCCAGCAGCTTAGCTCCCCTAGACAGCTACGAGCAGTACTTC. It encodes CASSLAPLDSYEQYF.

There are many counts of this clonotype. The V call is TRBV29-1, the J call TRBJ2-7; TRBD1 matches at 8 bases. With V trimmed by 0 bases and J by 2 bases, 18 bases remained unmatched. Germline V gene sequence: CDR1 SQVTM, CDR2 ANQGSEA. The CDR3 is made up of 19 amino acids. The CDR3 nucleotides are TGCAGCGTTGAAGAAACATTGCAGGGGGCAGACTACTCCACCTACGAGCAGTACTTC. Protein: CSVEETLQGADYSTYEQYF.

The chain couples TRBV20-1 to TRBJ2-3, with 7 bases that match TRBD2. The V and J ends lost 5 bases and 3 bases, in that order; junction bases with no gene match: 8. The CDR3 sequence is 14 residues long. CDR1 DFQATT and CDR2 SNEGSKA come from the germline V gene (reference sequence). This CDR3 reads CSAVRDGGTDTQYF. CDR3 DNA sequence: TGCAGTGCTGTCCGGGACGGGGGGACAGATACGCAGTATTTT.

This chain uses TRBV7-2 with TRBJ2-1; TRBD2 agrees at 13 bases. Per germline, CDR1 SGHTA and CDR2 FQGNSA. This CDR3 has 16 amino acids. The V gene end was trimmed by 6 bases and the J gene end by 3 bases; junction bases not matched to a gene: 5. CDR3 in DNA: TGTGCCAGCAGAAGGACTAGCGGGAGTTTCTACAATGAGCAGTTCTTC. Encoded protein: CASRRTSGSFYNEQFF.

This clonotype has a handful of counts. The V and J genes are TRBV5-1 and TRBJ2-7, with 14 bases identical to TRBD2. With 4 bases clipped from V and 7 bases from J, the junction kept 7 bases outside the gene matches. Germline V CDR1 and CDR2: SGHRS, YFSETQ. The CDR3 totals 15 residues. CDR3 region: CASSPGLAGVEEQYF. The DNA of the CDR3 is TGCGCCAGCAGCCCGGGACTAGCGGGAGTCGAAGAGCAGTACTTC.

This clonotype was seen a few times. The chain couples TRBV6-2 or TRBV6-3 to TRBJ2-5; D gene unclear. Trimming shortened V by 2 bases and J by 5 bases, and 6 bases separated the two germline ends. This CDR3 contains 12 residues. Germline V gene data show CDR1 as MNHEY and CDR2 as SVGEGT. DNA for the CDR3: TGTGCCAGCAGTTACCCGGACGAGACCCAGTACTTC. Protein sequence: CASSYPDETQYF.

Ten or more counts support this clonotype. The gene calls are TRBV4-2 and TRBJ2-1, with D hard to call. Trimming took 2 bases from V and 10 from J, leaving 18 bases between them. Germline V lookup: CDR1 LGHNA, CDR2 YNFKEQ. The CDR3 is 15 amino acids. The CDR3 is CASSQSRWGFLEQFF. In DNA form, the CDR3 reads TGTGCCAGCAGCCAATCCCGGTGGGGTTTTTTGGAGCAGTTCTTC.

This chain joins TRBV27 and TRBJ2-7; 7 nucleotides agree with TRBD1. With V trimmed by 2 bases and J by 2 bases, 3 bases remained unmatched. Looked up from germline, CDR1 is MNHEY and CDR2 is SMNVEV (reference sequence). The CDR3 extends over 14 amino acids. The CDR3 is CASSLIGTAYEQYF. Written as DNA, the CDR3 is TGTGCCAGCAGTTTAATCGGGACAGCCTACGAGCAGTACTTC.

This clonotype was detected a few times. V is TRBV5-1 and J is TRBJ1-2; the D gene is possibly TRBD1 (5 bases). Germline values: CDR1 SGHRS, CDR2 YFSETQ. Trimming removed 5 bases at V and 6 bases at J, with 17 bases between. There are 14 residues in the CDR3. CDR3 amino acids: CASSNVGAVDGYTF. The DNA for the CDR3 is TGCGCCAGCAGTAACGTCGGGGCCGTAGATGGCTACACCTTC.